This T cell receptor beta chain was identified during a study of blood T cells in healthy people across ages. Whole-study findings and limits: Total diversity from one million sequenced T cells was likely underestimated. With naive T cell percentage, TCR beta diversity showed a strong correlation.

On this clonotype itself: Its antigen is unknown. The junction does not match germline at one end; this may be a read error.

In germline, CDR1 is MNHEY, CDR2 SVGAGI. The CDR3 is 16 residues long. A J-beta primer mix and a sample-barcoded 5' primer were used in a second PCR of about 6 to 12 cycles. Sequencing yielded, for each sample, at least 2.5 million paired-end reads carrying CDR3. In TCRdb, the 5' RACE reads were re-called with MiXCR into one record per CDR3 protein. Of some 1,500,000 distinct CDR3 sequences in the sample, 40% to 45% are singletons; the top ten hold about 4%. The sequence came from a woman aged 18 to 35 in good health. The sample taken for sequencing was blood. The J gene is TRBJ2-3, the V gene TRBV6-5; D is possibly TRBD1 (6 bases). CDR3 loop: CAGSLGDPGGTDTQYF. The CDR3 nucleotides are TGTGCCGGCAGTTTAGGGGACCCAGGGGGCACAGATACGCAGTATTTT.